Each of the 26 T cell receptor beta chains below was sequenced from the same sample in a study of lung T cells in sarcoidosis with Löfgren's syndrome. In TCRdb, the reads were re-called with MiXCR into one record per CDR3 protein. The data contain 15,000 to 25,000 distinct CDR3 sequences, 21% of them seen just once; the ten biggest clones take up 0.7% to 0.9%. Sequencing input: CD4+ T cells from bronchoalveolar lavage. The receptors come from a human donor with sarcoidosis (Löfgren's syndrome or another form), or a control subject (not recorded which).

This chain links TRBV28 with TRBJ2-3; no definite D call. This CDR3 has 21 amino acids. In germline, CDR1 is MDHEN, CDR2 SYDVKM. Trimming cost V 2 bases and J 0 bases, with 27 bases left between them. This CDR3 is CASSLITSWVRRKTSTDTQYF. CDR3 in DNA: TGTGCCAGCAGTTTAATAACGAGTTGGGTGCGGAGAAAGACTAGCACAGATACGCAGTATTTT.

The table lists this clonotype with a count of one. It may be a read error: a sequence one base away is much more abundant. This sequence joins TRBV7-2 and TRBJ2-3; unclear D gene. Germline CDR1 SGHTA, CDR2 FQGNSA. The germline V and J ends were trimmed by 3 bases and 8 bases, with 18 bases remaining between them. The CDR3 length is 15 residues. The chain's CDR3 is CASSFSGSAAGTQYF. Here the CDR3 DNA reads TGTGCCAGCAGCTTCTCCGGTTCCGCGGCAGGTACGCAGTATTTT.

The rearrangement uses TRBV5-4 and TRBJ1-2, with D uncertain. There are 14 residues in the CDR3. CDR1 SGHNT and CDR2 YYREEE come from the germline V gene (reference sequence). V shed 0 bases and J shed 0 bases, with 6 bases lying between them. The CDR3: CASSLGFANYGYTF. In nucleotides, the CDR3 is TGTGCCAGCAGCTTGGGATTTGCTAACTATGGCTACACCTTC.

In its sample, this clonotype was seen once. This could be a read error, since a much larger clone is one nucleotide away. V and J are TRBV4-3 and TRBJ2-3; TRBD2 matches 13 bases. CDR1 and CDR2 from the germline V gene are LGHNA and YSLEER. Trimming cost V 0 bases and J 5 bases; bases outside gene matches: 11. The length of the CDR3 is 19 residues. CDR3 residues: CASSQDHRGTSGVLDTQYF. CDR3 sequence (DNA): TGCGCCAGCAGCCAAGATCACCGGGGGACTAGCGGGGTCCTAGATACGCAGTATTTT.

By sample share, this clonotype is medium-sized. The chain links TRBV20-1 to TRBJ2-1; D ambiguous. The length of the CDR3 is 11 residues. Trimming left V 3 bases short and J 6 bases short, with 6 bases between. CDR1 DFQATT and CDR2 SNEGSKA come from the germline V gene (reference sequence). CDR3 residues: CSASPTNEQFF. Here the CDR3 DNA reads TGCAGTGCTAGCCCTACCAATGAGCAGTTCTTC.

This clonotype was detected ten times or more. The chain joins TRBV28 to TRBJ1-5, with D unclear. The CDR3 is 14 residues long. Germline V gene data show CDR1 as MDHEN and CDR2 as SYDVKM. The ends were cut back, 4 bases at V and 1 base at J, with 8 bases in the middle. This CDR3 is CASSSIQSNQPQHF. Written as DNA, the CDR3 is TGTGCCAGCAGTTCGATCCAGAGCAATCAGCCCCAGCATTTT.

This clonotype was picked up a small number of times. The J gene is TRBJ1-1, the V gene TRBV7-9, with D possibly matching TRBD1 (5 bases). Germline V gene data show CDR1 as SEHNR and CDR2 as FQNEAQ (reference sequence). CDR3 length: 13 amino acids. V lost 4 bases and J lost 2, with 8 bases in between. DNA for the CDR3: TGTGCCAGCAGCTCAGGGAGAAACACTGAAGCTTTCTTT. As protein: CASSSGRNTEAFF.

This clonotype was recorded many times. This sequence joins TRBV4-2 and TRBJ1-2; D unclear. The CDR3 runs to 14 residues. Looked up from germline, CDR1 is LGHNA and CDR2 is YNFKEQ. The germline V and J ends were trimmed by 0 bases and 1 base, with 6 bases remaining between them. The CDR3 sequence: CASSQDSLNYGYTF. The DNA of the CDR3 is TGTGCCAGCAGCCAAGACAGCCTTAACTATGGCTACACCTTC.

The chain combines TRBV4-2 with TRBJ1-4; the match to TRBD1 covers 7 bases. The V gene end was trimmed by 0 bases and the J gene end by 7 bases; junction bases not matched to a gene: 2. Germline loops: CDR1 LGHNA, CDR2 YNFKEQ. The CDR3 is 14 residues long. The CDR3 here is CASSQEWTGEKLFF. CDR3 in DNA: TGTGCCAGCAGCCAAGAATGGACAGGTGAAAAACTGTTTTTT.

This chain uses TRBV29-1 with TRBJ1-4; TRBD1 aligns across 8 bases. The CDR3 has 12 amino acids. The germline CDR1 and CDR2 sequences are SQVTM and ANQGSEA. V gave up 6 bases and J gave up 8 bases; unmatched junction bases: 5. CDR3 sequence (DNA): TGCAGCGTCGACAGGGGTGGCGAAAAACTGTTTTTT. Protein product: CSVDRGGEKLFF.

This clonotype was seen a few times. In DNA, the CDR3 is TGTGCCAGTAGTATAGTGGTGTTAAGCTCCTACAATGAGCAGTTCTTC. This gives the protein CASSIVVLSSYNEQFF. The V call is TRBV19, the J call TRBJ2-1; no reliable D call. This CDR3 spans 16 amino acids. Germline CDR1 and CDR2: LNHDA and SQIVND (reference sequence). The V end was cut by 1 base, the J end by 0 bases, with 10 bases between.

In its sample, this clonotype was seen a few times. DNA of the CDR3: TGTGCCAGCAGCTTAGCTCAGGGGCCAACCTACGAGCAGTACTTC. Its translation: CASSLAQGPTYEQYF. This sequence joins TRBV7-2 and TRBJ2-7, with D perhaps matching TRBD1 (6 bases). The CDR3 is 15 residues long. Per the germline V gene, CDR1 is SGHTA and CDR2 is FQGNSA. V lost 0 bases to trimming and J lost 2 bases, with 11 bases between them. Filled out from reference TRBV7-2 and TRBJ2-7, the complete variable domain reads GAGVSQSPSNKVTEKGKDVELRCDPISGHTALYWYRQSLGQGLEFLIYFQGNSAPDKSGLPSDRFSAERTGGSVSTLTIQRTQQEDSAVYLCASSLAQGPTYEQYFGPGTRLTVT.

At least ten counts were recorded for this clonotype. The chain couples TRBV5-1 to TRBJ2-3; D gene uncertain. The CDR3 extends over 14 amino acids. The ends were cut back, 4 bases at V and 5 bases at J, with 14 bases in the middle. Germline assignment: CDR1 SGHRS and CDR2 YFSETQ. The DNA for the CDR3 is TGCGCCAGCAGCCTCGTCAGCCTGAAAGATACGCAGTATTTT. Translating it yields CASSLVSLKDTQYF. Drawing the rest from reference TRBV5-1 and TRBJ2-3, the complete variable domain is KAGVTQTPRYLIKTRGQQVTLSCSPISGHRSVSWYQQTPGQGLQFLFEYFSETQRNKGNFPGRFSGRQFSNSRSEMNVSTLELGDSALYLCASSLVSLKDTQYFGPGTRLTVL.

As to this clonotype: Sequence at one end of the junction differs from germline and may be a read error. J is TRBJ2-4 and V is TRBV7-2; 7 bases fit TRBD2. Germline V gene lookup returns CDR1 SGHTA and CDR2 FQGNSA. This CDR3 spans 15 amino acids. This CDR3 is CASNLGPLAANIQYF. The CDR3 nucleotides read TGTGCCAGCAACTTAGGCCCGCTAGCGGCAAACATTCAGTACTTC. Complete variable domain (other parts from reference TRBV7-2 and TRBJ2-4): GAGVSQSPSNKVTEKGKDVELRCDPISGHTALYWYRQSLGQGLEFLIYFQGNSAPDKSGLPSDRFSAERTGGSVSTLTIQRTQQEDSAVYLCASNLGPLAANIQYFGAGTRLSVL.

By share of the sample, this clonotype is medium-sized (0.01 to 0.1%). CDR3 coding DNA: TGTGCCAGCAGAGTACTAGCGGGGGGGACCTACAATGAGCAGTTCTTC. Protein: CASRVLAGGTYNEQFF. V usage is TRBV27 and J usage is TRBJ2-1, with 13 nucleotides matching TRBD2. The V and J ends lost 6 bases and 2 bases, in that order; junction bases with no gene match: 4. The germline CDR1 and CDR2 sequences are MNHEY and SMNVEV (reference sequence). This CDR3 has 16 amino acids.

This clonotype is judged medium-sized (0.01 to 0.1%). The V call is TRBV28, the J call TRBJ2-1, with 8 nucleotides matching TRBD1. From germline, CDR1 is MDHEN and CDR2 SYDVKM. V was pared by 6 bases and J by 5 bases, with 6 bases of the junction left unmatched. The CDR3 totals 14 residues. The CDR3 DNA sequence: TGTGCCAGCAGGGGGACAGGCCTCGACAATGAGCAGTTCTTC. Protein sequence: CASRGTGLDNEQFF. Based on the CDR3 plus reference TRBV28 and TRBJ2-1, the full variable domain is DVKVTQSSRYLVKRTGEKVFLECVQDMDHENMFWYRQDPGLGLRLIYFSYDVKMKEKGDIPEGYSVSREKKERFSLILESASTNQTSMYLCASRGTGLDNEQFFGPGTRLTVL.

This clonotype appeared many times. The chain has TRBV4-3 and TRBJ1-6, with D possibly matching TRBD1 (6 bases). Per the germline V gene, CDR1 is LGHNA and CDR2 is YSLEER. The V gene lost 0 bases and the J gene lost 10 bases, with 10 bases spanning the gap. The CDR3 is 14 amino acids. The CDR3: CASSQDLQGSPLHF. CDR3 nucleotides: TGCGCCAGCAGCCAAGATCTGCAGGGGTCACCCCTCCACTTT.

In this sample, this clonotype turned up a few times. This sequence joins TRBV12-3 or TRBV12-4 and TRBJ2-7; D may be TRBD1 (6 bases). V was clipped by 6 bases and J by 5 bases, with 14 bases between them. This CDR3 comprises 13 residues. The CDR3 sequence: CASSQGQPHEQYF. The CDR3 DNA follows: TGTGCCAGCAGCCAGGGACAACCCCACGAGCAGTACTTC.

Details on this clonotype: A read error may be the cause here, since a much bigger clone is one base away. The chain is built from TRBV4-1 and TRBJ2-3; possible D gene TRBD2, 6 bases. The V end was cut by 4 bases, the J end by 5 bases, with 19 bases between. Germline assignment: CDR1 MGHRA and CDR2 YSYEKL. CDR3 length equals 16 residues. The CDR3: CASSRKGGGPGDTQYF. The CDR3 DNA reads TGCGCCAGCAGCCGGAAGGGAGGAGGGCCTGGAGATACGCAGTATTTT.

As regards this clonotype: This may be a read error, as it is one base from a much larger clone. The chain combines TRBV7-2 with TRBJ2-3; TRBD1 is a possible D gene (6 bases). CDR1 SGHTA and CDR2 FQGNSA come from the germline V gene. The CDR3 length is 16 residues. CDR3 bases: TGTGTCAGCAGCGCACAAATAGGACCAGCGCAAGGGGGGCAGTATTTT. Translation gives CVSSAQIGPAQGGQYF.

The rearrangement joins TRBV28 to TRBJ2-7, with 11 bases aligning to TRBD2. Germline-derived CDR1 and CDR2 are MDHEN and SYDVKM. This CDR3 comprises 15 residues. V was pared by 3 bases and J by 1 base, with 2 bases of the junction left unmatched. The CDR3 nucleotides read TGTGCCAGCAGTTTCAGACTAGCGGGGTCCTACGAGCAGTACTTC. Translation: CASSFRLAGSYEQYF.

This chain links TRBV18 with TRBJ2-7, with D possibly being TRBD2 (7 bases). V lost 8 bases and J 7 bases, leaving 18 bases between the germline ends. CDR1 and CDR2 (germline): KGHSH, LQKENI. This CDR3 contains 13 residues. The CDR3 sequence: CASHKRGASEQYF. The CDR3 DNA sequence: TGTGCCAGCCATAAACGGGGGGCTAGTGAGCAGTACTTC.

This clonotype was detected many times. The chain combines TRBV7-2 with TRBJ1-3, with TRBD1 as a possible D gene (5 bases). V lost 1 base, J lost 4 bases, and 5 bases lay in between. Germline V CDR1 and CDR2: SGHTA, FQGNSA. The CDR3 sequence is 13 residues long. CDR3 coding DNA: TGTGCCAGCAGCTTAGGGACAGGAAACACCATATATTTT. Protein product: CASSLGTGNTIYF.

The CDR3 loop reads CASGSSGADTQYF. CDR3 sequence (DNA): TGTGCTAGTGGCTCTTCAGGGGCAGATACGCAGTATTTT. The chain uses TRBV12-5 and TRBJ2-3; possible D gene TRBD1, 6 bases. CDR1 LGHNT and CDR2 FRNRAP come from the germline V gene. V gave up 6 bases and J gave up 4 bases, with 11 bases separating them. This CDR3 comprises 13 residues. Full variable domain (remainder filled in from reference TRBV12-5 and TRBJ2-3): DARVTQTPRHKVTEMGQEVTMRCQPILGHNTVFWYRQTMMQGLELLAYFRNRAPLDDSGMPKDRFSAEMPDATLATLKIQPSEPRDSAVYFCASGSSGADTQYFGPGTRLTVL.

Sample share makes this clonotype medium-sized (0.01 to 0.1%). This chain joins TRBV20-1 and TRBJ1-1; tentatively, D is TRBD1 (6 bases). CDR1 and CDR2 from the germline V gene are DFQATT and SNEGSKA (reference sequence). V was cut by 2 bases and J by 6 bases, with 10 bases left in between. This CDR3 is built from 12 residues. Here the CDR3 reads CSARRQVSEAFF. As DNA, the CDR3 is TGCAGTGCTAGAAGACAGGTATCTGAAGCTTTCTTT.

Worth noting for this clonotype: A single base separates this from a much larger clone, so it may be a read error. The chain couples TRBV19 to TRBJ2-1; D gene uncertain. The length of the CDR3 is 16 residues. In germline, CDR1 is LNHDA, CDR2 SQIVND (reference sequence). This chain's CDR3 is CASSISRFSSYNGQFF. CDR3 in DNA: TGTGCCAGTAGTATTTCGCGGTTTAGCTCCTACAATGGGCAGTTCTTC.